This TCR beta chain is drawn from a study of identical twins. This clonotype was detected ten times or more. TCRdb reanalysed the 5' RACE reads using MiXCR and keeps one entry per CDR3 protein. The sample shows hundreds of thousands of distinct CDR3 sequences, roughly 7% of them seen only once. The CDR3 length is 14 residues. Trimming cost V 3 bases and J 4 bases, with 10 bases left between them. Germline-derived CDR1 and CDR2 are LNHNV and YYDKDF (reference sequence). These same records also appear under a second study, on yellow fever vaccine responses in identical twins. According to that study: Reported findings indicate that twins' vaccine T cell responses seemed partially convergent, partially personalized.

Sequenced material: memory (CD45RO+) T cells sorted from blood. V usage is TRBV15 and J usage is TRBJ1-5; D is ambiguous. This sequence originates from a woman aged 18-30 years in good health. CDR3 in DNA: TGTGCCACCAGCAGTTTCGGTGGGAATCAGCCCCAGCATTTT. Translation gives CATSSFGGNQPQHF. The full variable domain, completed using reference TRBV15 and TRBJ1-5, is DAMVIQNPRYQVTQFGKPVTLSCSQTLNHNVMYWYQQKSSQAPKLLFHYYDKDFNNEADTPDNFQSRRPNTSFCFLDIRSPGLGDTAMYLCATSSFGGNQPQHFGDGTRLSIL.